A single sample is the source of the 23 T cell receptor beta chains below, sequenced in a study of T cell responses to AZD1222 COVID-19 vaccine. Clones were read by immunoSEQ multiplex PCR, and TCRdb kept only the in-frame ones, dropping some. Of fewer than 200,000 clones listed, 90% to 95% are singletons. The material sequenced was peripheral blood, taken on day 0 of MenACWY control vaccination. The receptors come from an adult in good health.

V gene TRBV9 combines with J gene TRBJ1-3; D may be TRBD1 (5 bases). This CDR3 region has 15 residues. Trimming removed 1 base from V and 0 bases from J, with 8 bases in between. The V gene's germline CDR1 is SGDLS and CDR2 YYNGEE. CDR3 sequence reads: CASSVQGNSGNTIYF. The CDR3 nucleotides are TGTGCCAGCAGCGTACAGGGCAACTCTGGAAACACCATATATTTT.

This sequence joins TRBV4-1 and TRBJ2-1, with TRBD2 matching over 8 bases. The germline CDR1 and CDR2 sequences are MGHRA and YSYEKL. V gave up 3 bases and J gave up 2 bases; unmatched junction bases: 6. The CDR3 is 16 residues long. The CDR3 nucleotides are TGCGCCAGCAGCCAGGCACCGGGACTAGCCTACAATGAGCAGTTCTTC. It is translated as CASSQAPGLAYNEQFF.

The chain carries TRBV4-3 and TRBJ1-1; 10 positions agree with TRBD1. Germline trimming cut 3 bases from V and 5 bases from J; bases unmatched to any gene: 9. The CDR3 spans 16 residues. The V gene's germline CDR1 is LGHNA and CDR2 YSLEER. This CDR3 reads CASSQGTGTGVTEAFF. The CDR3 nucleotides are TGCGCCAGCAGCCAGGGCACCGGGACAGGGGTTACTGAAGCTTTCTTT.

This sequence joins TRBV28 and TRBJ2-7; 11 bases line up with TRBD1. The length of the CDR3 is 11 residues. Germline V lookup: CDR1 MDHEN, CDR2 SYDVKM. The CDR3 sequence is CGTGGSVEQYF. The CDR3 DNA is TGTGGGACAGGGGGCTCGGTCGAGCAGTACTTC.

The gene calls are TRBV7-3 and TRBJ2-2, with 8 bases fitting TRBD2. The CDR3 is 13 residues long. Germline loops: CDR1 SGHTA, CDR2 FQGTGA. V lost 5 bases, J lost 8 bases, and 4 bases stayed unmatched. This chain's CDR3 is CASSLGLDGELFF. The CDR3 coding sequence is TGTGCCAGCAGCCTGGGACTAGATGGGGAGCTGTTTTTT.

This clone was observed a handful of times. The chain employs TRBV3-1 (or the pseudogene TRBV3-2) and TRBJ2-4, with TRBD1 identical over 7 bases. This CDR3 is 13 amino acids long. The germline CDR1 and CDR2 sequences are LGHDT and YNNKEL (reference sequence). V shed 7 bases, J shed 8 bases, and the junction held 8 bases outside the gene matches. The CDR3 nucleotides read TGTGCCAGCAACCCCTCAGGGGGAGACATTCAGTACTTC. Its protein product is CASNPSGGDIQYF.

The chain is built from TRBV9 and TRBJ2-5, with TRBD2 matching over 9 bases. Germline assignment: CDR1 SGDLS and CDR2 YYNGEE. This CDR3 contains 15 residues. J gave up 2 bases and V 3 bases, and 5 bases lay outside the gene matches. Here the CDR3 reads CASSARLAAQETQYF. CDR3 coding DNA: TGTGCCAGCAGCGCACGACTAGCGGCTCAAGAGACCCAGTACTTC.

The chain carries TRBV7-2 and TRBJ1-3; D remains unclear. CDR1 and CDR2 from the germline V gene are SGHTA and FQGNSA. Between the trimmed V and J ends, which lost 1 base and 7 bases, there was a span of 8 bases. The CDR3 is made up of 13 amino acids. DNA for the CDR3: TGTGCCAGCAGCTTAGGAAGACTTAACACCATATATTTT. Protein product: CASSLGRLNTIYF.

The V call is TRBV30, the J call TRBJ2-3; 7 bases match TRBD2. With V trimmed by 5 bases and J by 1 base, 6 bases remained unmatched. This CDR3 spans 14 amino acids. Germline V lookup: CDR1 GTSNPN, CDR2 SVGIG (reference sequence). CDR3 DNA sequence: TGTGCCTGGTTGAGGGCGGGGGGCACAGATACGCAGTATTTT. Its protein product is CAWLRAGGTDTQYF.

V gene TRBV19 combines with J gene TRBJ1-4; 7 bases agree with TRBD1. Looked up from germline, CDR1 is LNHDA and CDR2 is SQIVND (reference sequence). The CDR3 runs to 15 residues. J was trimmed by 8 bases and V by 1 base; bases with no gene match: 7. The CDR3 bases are TGTGCCAGTAGTATAGGAGGGGGCGTCGAAGAAAAACTGTTTTTT. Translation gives CASSIGGGVEEKLFF.

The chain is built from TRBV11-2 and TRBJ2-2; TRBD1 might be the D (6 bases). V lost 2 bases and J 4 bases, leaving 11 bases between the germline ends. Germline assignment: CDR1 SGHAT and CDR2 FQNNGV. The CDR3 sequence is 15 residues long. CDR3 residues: CASSLIQGSTGELFF. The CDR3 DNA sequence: TGTGCCAGCAGCTTAATTCAGGGGAGCACCGGGGAGCTGTTTTTT.

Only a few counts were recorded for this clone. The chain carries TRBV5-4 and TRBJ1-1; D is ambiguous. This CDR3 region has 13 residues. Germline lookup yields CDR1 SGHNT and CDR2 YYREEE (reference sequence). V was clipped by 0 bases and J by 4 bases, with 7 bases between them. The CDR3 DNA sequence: TGTGCCAGCAGCTTGGAACTGGGCACTGAAGCTTTCTTT. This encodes CASSLELGTEAFF.

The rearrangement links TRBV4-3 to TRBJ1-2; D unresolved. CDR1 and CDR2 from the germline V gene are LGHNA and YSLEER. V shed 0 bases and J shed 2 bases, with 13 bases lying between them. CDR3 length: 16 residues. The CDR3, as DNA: TGCGCCAGCAGCCAAGAAACAATGACCCGAAACTATGGCTACACCTTC. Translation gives CASSQETMTRNYGYTF.

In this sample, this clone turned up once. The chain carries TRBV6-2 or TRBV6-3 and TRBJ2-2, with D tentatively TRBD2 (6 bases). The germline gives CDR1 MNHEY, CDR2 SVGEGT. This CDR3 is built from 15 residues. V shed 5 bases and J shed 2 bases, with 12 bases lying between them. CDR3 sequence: CASSNPGLNTGELFF. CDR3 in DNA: TGTGCCAGCAGTAACCCGGGACTTAACACCGGGGAGCTGTTTTTT.

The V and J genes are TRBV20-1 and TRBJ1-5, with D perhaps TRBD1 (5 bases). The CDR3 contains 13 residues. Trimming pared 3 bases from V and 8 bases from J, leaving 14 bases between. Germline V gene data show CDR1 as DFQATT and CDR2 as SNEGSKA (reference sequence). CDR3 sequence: CSASGKGNEPQHF. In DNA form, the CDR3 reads TGCAGTGCTAGTGGCAAGGGGAATGAGCCCCAGCATTTT.

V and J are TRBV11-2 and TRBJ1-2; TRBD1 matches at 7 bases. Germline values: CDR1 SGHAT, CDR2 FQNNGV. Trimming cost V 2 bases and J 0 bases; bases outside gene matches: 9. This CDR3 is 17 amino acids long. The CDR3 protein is CASSLSARGLANYGYTF. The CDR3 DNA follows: TGTGCCAGCAGCTTATCCGCCAGGGGGTTAGCTAACTATGGCTACACCTTC.

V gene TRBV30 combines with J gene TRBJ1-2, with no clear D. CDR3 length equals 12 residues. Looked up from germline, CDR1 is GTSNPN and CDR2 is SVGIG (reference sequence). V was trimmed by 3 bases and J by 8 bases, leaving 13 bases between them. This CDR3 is CAWRLTLSGYTF. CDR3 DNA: TGTGCCTGGAGACTAACGCTTAGCGGCTACACCTTC.

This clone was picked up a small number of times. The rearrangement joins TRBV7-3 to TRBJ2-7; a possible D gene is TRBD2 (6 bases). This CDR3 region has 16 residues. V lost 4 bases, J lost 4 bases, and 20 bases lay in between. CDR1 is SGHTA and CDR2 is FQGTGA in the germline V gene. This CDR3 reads CASSYPTGLPEYEQYF. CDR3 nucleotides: TGTGCCAGCAGCTATCCTACCGGACTACCCGAATACGAGCAGTACTTC. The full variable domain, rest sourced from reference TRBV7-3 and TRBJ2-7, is GAGVSQTPSNKVTEKGKYVELRCDPISGHTALYWYRQSLGQGPEFLIYFQGTGAADDSGLPNDRFFAVRPEGSVSTLKIQRTERGDSAVYLCASSYPTGLPEYEQYFGPGTRLTVT.

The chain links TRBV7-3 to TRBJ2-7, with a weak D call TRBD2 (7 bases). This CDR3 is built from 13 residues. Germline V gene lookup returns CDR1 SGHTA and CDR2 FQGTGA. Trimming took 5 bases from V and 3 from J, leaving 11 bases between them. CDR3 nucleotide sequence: TGTGCCAGCAGCCCGGGGGGCGGCTACGAGCAGTACTTC. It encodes CASSPGGGYEQYF. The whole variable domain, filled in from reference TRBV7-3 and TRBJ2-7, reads GAGVSQTPSNKVTEKGKYVELRCDPISGHTALYWYRQSLGQGPEFLIYFQGTGAADDSGLPNDRFFAVRPEGSVSTLKIQRTERGDSAVYLCASSPGGGYEQYFGPGTRLTVT.

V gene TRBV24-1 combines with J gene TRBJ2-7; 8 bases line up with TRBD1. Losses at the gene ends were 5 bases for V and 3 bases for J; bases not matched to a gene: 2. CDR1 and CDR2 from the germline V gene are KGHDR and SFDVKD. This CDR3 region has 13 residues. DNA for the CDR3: TGTGCCACCAGTGCAGGGGGCAACTACGAGCAGTACTTC. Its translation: CATSAGGNYEQYF.

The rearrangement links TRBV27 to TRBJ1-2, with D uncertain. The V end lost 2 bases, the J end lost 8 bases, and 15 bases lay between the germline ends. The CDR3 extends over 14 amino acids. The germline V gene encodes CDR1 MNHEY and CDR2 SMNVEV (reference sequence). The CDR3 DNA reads TGTGCCAGCAGTTTAGGTTCACTCAGGCGGGGCTACACCTTC. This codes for CASSLGSLRRGYTF.

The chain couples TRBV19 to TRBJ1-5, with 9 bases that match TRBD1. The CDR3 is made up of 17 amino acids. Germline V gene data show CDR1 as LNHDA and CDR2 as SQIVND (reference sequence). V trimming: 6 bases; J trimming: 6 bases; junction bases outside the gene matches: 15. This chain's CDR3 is CASSRTRDRAQSQPQHF. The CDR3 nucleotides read TGTGCCAGTAGCAGAACCAGGGACAGGGCGCAGAGTCAGCCCCAGCATTTT.

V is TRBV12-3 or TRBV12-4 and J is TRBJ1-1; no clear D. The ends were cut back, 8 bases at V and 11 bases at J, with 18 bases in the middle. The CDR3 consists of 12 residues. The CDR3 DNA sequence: TGTGCCAGCGGATTTGTCGGAGGCCAGGCTTTCTTT. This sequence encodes CASGFVGGQAFF.